The next 21 T cell receptor beta chains were all read from a single sample in a study of beta chain features in type 1 diabetes. The isolated RNA, all of it, was reverse transcribed, so expressed TCRB transcripts were what got sequenced. Profiling relied on immunoSEQ multiplex PCR, and the TCRdb table lists in-frame clones only, not all of them. The repertoire holds around 360,000 clones, with around 12% as singletons. Study results and caveats: TCRB CDR3s were moderately but significantly shorter in Type 1 diabetes patients in all four CD4+ subsets.

These receptors are not linked to any known antigen. Sequencing used naive CD4+ T cells from blood. The origin of the receptors is a woman aged 18 to 35 with type 1 diabetes.

This clone was counted only a few times. This chain links TRBV30 with TRBJ1-2; a weak D match, TRBD1 (6 bases). The CDR3 covers 12 residues. Germline V gene data show CDR1 as GTSNPN and CDR2 as SVGIG (reference sequence). Trimming removed 4 bases at V and 3 bases at J, with 9 bases between. The DNA of the CDR3 is TGTGCCTGGACGGGGGGCCACTATGGCTACACCTTC. Protein sequence: CAWTGGHYGYTF. Variable domain in full (rest from reference TRBV30 and TRBJ1-2): SQTIHQWPATLVQPVGSPLSLECTVEGTSNPNLYWYRQAAGRGLQLLFYSVGIGQISSEVPQNLSASRPQDRQFILSSKKLLLSDSGFYLCAWTGGHYGYTFGSGTRLTVV.

CDR3 amino acids: CASSMVGRELFNEQFF. For the CDR3, the DNA is TGTGCCAGTAGTATGGTCGGGAGGGAGCTGTTCAATGAGCAGTTCTTC. V gene TRBV19 combines with J gene TRBJ2-1, with 8 bases identical to TRBD2. With V trimmed by 3 bases and J by 6 bases, 10 bases remained unmatched. CDR3 length: 16 amino acids. Germline CDR1 reads LNHDA; CDR2 reads SQIVND (reference sequence).

This sequence joins TRBV4-1 and TRBJ1-2, with D tentatively TRBD1 (5 bases). Trimming stripped 5 bases from V and 8 bases from J, with 15 bases between. Per germline, CDR1 MGHRA and CDR2 YSYEKL. There are 13 residues in the CDR3. The CDR3 sequence: CASSLSGTRGYTF. CDR3 in DNA: TGCGCCAGCAGCTTGTCCGGGACTCGGGGCTACACCTTC.

This clone was seen a handful of times. This chain joins TRBV25-1 and TRBJ1-1; D not resolved. V was clipped by 4 bases and J by 4 bases, with 16 bases between them. Germline assignment: CDR1 MGHDK and CDR2 SYGVNS. CDR3 length: 15 amino acids. CDR3 DNA: TGTGCCAGCAGTGCCCCGAGGGTGGAGTCCACTGAAGCTTTCTTT. Protein product: CASSAPRVESTEAFF.

This chain connects TRBV7-3 to TRBJ2-3; D gene unclear. V gave up 2 bases and J gave up 14 bases, with 14 bases separating them. Germline loops: CDR1 SGHTA, CDR2 FQGTGA. The CDR3 totals 12 residues. The CDR3 is CASSLLAGLLYF. Here the CDR3 DNA reads TGTGCCAGCAGCTTATTGGCCGGGTTGCTGTATTTT.

The CDR3: CASSSRMNPDTQYF. The CDR3 DNA reads as TGTGCCAGCAGCTCGAGGATGAACCCAGATACGCAGTATTTT. The rearrangement joins TRBV5-4 to TRBJ2-3; D ambiguous. CDR3 length: 14 residues. Germline-derived CDR1 and CDR2 are SGHNT and YYREEE (reference sequence). V was trimmed by 3 bases and J by 4 bases, leaving 12 bases between them.

The chain joins TRBV29-1 to TRBJ2-5, with 13 bases that match TRBD2. Germline V gene data show CDR1 as SQVTM and CDR2 as ANQGSEA. The CDR3 has 17 residues. J gave up 5 bases and V 4 bases, and 13 bases lay outside the gene matches. CDR3 DNA: TGCAGCGTTGGTCTCCGACTAGCGGGGGGCCCCCGGGAGACCCAGTACTTC. Its translation: CSVGLRLAGGPRETQYF.

The table lists this clone with a few counts. The gene calls are TRBV6-5 and TRBJ2-7; D possibly corresponds to TRBD1 (5 bases). The CDR3 runs to 14 residues. Trimming took off 3 bases at V and 3 bases at J, with 12 bases between the two ends. The V gene's germline CDR1 is MNHEY and CDR2 SVGAGI. The CDR3 spells CASSYTWTHYEQYF. The DNA of the CDR3 is TGTGCCAGCAGTTATACGTGGACACACTACGAGCAGTACTTC.

This clone has a single count. This chain links TRBV19 with TRBJ2-1, with 9 bases fitting TRBD2. The CDR3 is made up of 16 amino acids. V lost 6 bases, J lost 2 bases, and 8 bases stayed unmatched. The germline V gene has CDR1 LNHDA and CDR2 SQIVND (reference sequence). Here the CDR3 reads CASRTWTSATYNEQFF. The CDR3 region has the DNA TGTGCCAGTAGGACCTGGACTAGCGCAACCTACAATGAGCAGTTCTTC.

This clone was seen a handful of times. The chain uses TRBV11-3 and TRBJ2-1; TRBD2 aligns across 14 bases. Trimming took 3 bases from V and 6 from J; bases not matched to a gene: 4. The CDR3 totals 16 residues. CDR1 and CDR2 (germline): SGHNT, YENEEA. As DNA, the CDR3 is TGTGCCAGCAGCTTCCCGGGACTAGCGGGAGTCAATGAGCAGTTCTTC. Residues: CASSFPGLAGVNEQFF.

This clone was observed a handful of times. The rearrangement joins TRBV4-3 to TRBJ2-2, with 10 bases fitting TRBD1. The V gene end was trimmed by 4 bases and the J gene end by 7 bases; junction bases not matched to a gene: 3. Germline V lookup: CDR1 LGHNA, CDR2 YSLEER. This CDR3 has 14 amino acids. CDR3 in amino acids: CASSRQGANGELFF. In DNA, the CDR3 is TGCGCCAGCAGCCGACAGGGGGCCAACGGGGAGCTGTTTTTT.

This sequence joins TRBV11-1 and TRBJ2-5; possible D gene TRBD2, 6 bases. Trimming removed 5 bases from V and 2 bases from J, with 9 bases in between. The CDR3 is 13 amino acids. The germline CDR1 and CDR2 sequences are SGHAT and FQDESV (reference sequence). This CDR3 is CASSRGYQETQYF. In DNA, the CDR3 is TGTGCCAGCAGCCGGGGGTATCAAGAGACCCAGTACTTC.

This chain uses TRBV7-9 with TRBJ2-1, with a tentative D call TRBD2 (7 bases). There are 18 residues in the CDR3. Trimming shortened V by 1 base and J by 9 bases, and 25 bases separated the two germline ends. Germline loops: CDR1 SEHNR, CDR2 FQNEAQ (reference sequence). CDR3 loop: CASSLVPSPWGGRGEQFF. In DNA, the CDR3 is TGTGCCAGCAGCTTAGTTCCCTCCCCGTGGGGGGGCCGGGGTGAGCAGTTCTTC.

The chain carries TRBV25-1 and TRBJ1-2; 12 bases agree with TRBD1. Germline V gives CDR1 MGHDK, CDR2 SYGVNS. The CDR3 is 14 residues long. V was pared by 4 bases and J by 8 bases, with 5 bases of the junction left unmatched. CDR3 region: CASSVGQGAGGYTF. CDR3 sequence (DNA): TGTGCCAGCAGTGTGGGACAGGGGGCTGGGGGCTACACCTTC.

The chain carries TRBV11-2 and TRBJ2-1; D not certain. CDR3 size: 14 residues. V gave up 1 base and J gave up 8 bases, with 12 bases separating them. Germline assignment: CDR1 SGHAT and CDR2 FQNNGV. The CDR3 loop reads CASSLGPLVHEQFF. The CDR3 coding sequence is TGTGCCAGCAGCTTAGGCCCACTTGTTCATGAGCAGTTCTTC.

This chain uses TRBV7-9 with TRBJ1-5, with D tentatively TRBD1 (6 bases). CDR3 length: 13 residues. Deletions cut 5 bases from V and 7 bases from J, with 12 bases between. Germline CDR1 and CDR2: SEHNR and FQNEAQ (reference sequence). The CDR3 reads CASSADSPQPQHF. The CDR3 bases are TGTGCCAGCAGCGCGGACAGTCCCCAGCCCCAGCATTTT.

The chain is built from TRBV7-9 and TRBJ2-3; 14 bases match TRBD2. Trimming at V came to 4 bases and at J to 8 bases, leaving 14 bases not matched to a gene. The CDR3 is 18 amino acids. Germline lookup yields CDR1 SEHNR and CDR2 FQNEAQ (reference sequence). CDR3 residues: CASSSIGLAGGHGGTQYF. The CDR3 nucleotides are TGTGCCAGCAGCTCCATAGGACTAGCGGGGGGTCATGGGGGTACGCAGTATTTT.

V and J are TRBV7-8 and TRBJ2-2; the D gene is possibly TRBD2 (5 bases). This CDR3 contains 18 residues. V lost 1 base, J lost 8 bases, and 23 bases lay in between. Germline V gives CDR1 SGHVS, CDR2 FQNEAQ. CDR3: CASSLGRLVGAPMGELFF. In DNA form, the CDR3 reads TGTGCCAGCAGCTTAGGGCGCCTAGTGGGAGCACCTATGGGGGAGCTGTTTTTT.

V is TRBV10-3 and J is TRBJ2-1; 8 bases fit TRBD2. J gave up 7 bases and V 4 bases, and 12 bases lay outside the gene matches. The CDR3 has 16 residues. Germline CDR1 ENHRY, CDR2 SYGVKD. Here the CDR3 reads CAISGQATSGENEQFF. The CDR3 coding sequence is TGTGCCATCAGTGGTCAGGCCACTAGCGGAGAAAATGAGCAGTTCTTC.

This rearrangement joins TRBV5-4 to TRBJ2-7; no clear D gene. The CDR3 length is 12 residues. CDR1 is SGHNT and CDR2 is YYREEE in the germline V gene (reference sequence). V was trimmed by 4 bases and J by 10 bases, leaving 15 bases between them. CDR3 amino acids: CASSNPSGSQYF. The CDR3 DNA follows: TGTGCCAGCAGCAACCCATCAGGTTCACAGTACTTC. The full variable domain, with the rest looked up from reference TRBV5-4 and TRBJ2-7, is ETGVTQSPTHLIKTRGQQVTLRCSSQSGHNTVSWYQQALGQGPQFIFQYYREEENGRGNFPPRFSGLQFPNYSSELNVNALELDDSALYLCASSNPSGSQYFGPGTRLTVT.

This clone occurred a few times. This chain joins TRBV14 and TRBJ2-1; 8 bases fit TRBD2. Germline-derived CDR1 and CDR2 are SGHDN and FVKESK. The CDR3 has 13 residues. V lost 6 bases, J lost 3 bases, and 1 base stayed unmatched. DNA for the CDR3: TGTGCCAGCAGGGGACTAGTCTACAATGAGCAGTTCTTC. Translation gives CASRGLVYNEQFF.